These T cell receptor beta chains were read from a single sample in a study of control samples from healthy donors and cancer patients. Profiled with immunoSEQ multiplex PCR; TCRdb holds only in-frame clones, not every one. The table has tens of thousands of clones, under 95% seen once; the top ten hold roughly 1.3%. Sequencing was performed on PBMCs. These TCRs come from a woman aged 40-49 years with lung cancer. The CDR3 runs from the conserved cysteine through the conserved F or W. D genes are given only for firm matches. The size entry is marked missing in some rows and otherwise reads once, few, many or a size class.

J | D | V | size | DNA | CDR3
TRBJ2-1 | NA | TRBV2 | once | TGTGCCAGCAGTGAACCGTCGAGCTCCTACAATGAGCAGTTCTTC | CASSEPSSSYNEQFF
TRBJ1-5 | TRBD1 | TRBV6-2/TRBV6-3 | NA | TGTGCCAGCAGTCCCCTCCGGGACAGAACCCCCCAGGCCAATCAGCCCCAGCATTTT | CASSPLRDRTPQANQPQHF
TRBJ2-1 | NA | TRBV25-1 | NA | TGTGCCAGCAGTGGAGGCGGCGTTTACAATGAGCAGTTCTTC | CASSGGGVYNEQFF
TRBJ1-1 | TRBD1 | TRBV28 | NA | TGTGCCAGCAGTCTCGGGGTCAGGGGGGAAGCTTTCTTT | CASSLGVRGEAFF
TRBJ2-2 | NA | TRBV4-1 | once | TGCGCCAGCAGCCCTTCGGGGAGCGGGGAGCTGTTTTTT | CASSPSGSGELFF
TRBJ2-7 | NA | TRBV27 | NA | TGTGCCAGCAGTTTATTCAGCTCCTACGAGCAGTACTTC | CASSLFSSYEQYF
TRBJ1-5 | NA | TRBV11-1 | NA | TGTGCCAGCAGCCCCCTACAGGGGCCCCAGCATTTT | CASSPLQGPQHF
TRBJ1-5 | NA | TRBV24-1 | NA | TGTGCCACCCGCGGAGGGGGGGGAGGGCCCCAGCATTTT | CATRGGGGGPQHF
TRBJ2-7 | NA | TRBV6-2/TRBV6-3 | NA | TGTGCCAGCAGTTACTCGTACCAGTTAGTGGGGGTCGAGCAGTACTTC | CASSYSYQLVGVEQYF
TRBJ1-1 | NA | TRBV28 | NA | TGTGCCAGCAGACCTGCAAATGCTGGAAACACTGAAGCTTTCTTT | CASRPANAGNTEAFF
TRBJ1-5 | NA | TRBV24-1 | NA | TGTGCCACCAGTGAGGGGGGGCTTGGCAATCAGCCCCAGCATTTT | CATSEGGLGNQPQHF